Each of the 23 T cell receptor beta chains below was sequenced from the same sample in a study of cytomegalovirus exposure and HLA in healthy donors. The PCR contained 60 Vbeta and 13 Jbeta primers. Profiled with immunoSEQ multiplex PCR; TCRdb holds only in-frame clones, not every one. Among about 150,000 clones listed, about 85% were seen once. Material for sequencing was PBMCs. The receptors come from a man younger than 40 in good health and CMV-seropositive.

The chain uses TRBV6-1 and TRBJ1-5; D gene unclear. The CDR3 loop spans 14 amino acids. Germline V gene data show CDR1 as MNHNS and CDR2 as SASEGT. V lost 3 bases and J lost 5, with 11 bases in between. The CDR3 loop reads CASSEQSGYQPQHF. CDR3 in DNA: TGTGCCAGCAGTGAGCAGAGCGGGTATCAGCCCCAGCATTTT.

The chain carries TRBV10-3 and TRBJ2-3, with D tentatively TRBD2 (6 bases). CDR1 is ENHRY, CDR2 SYGVKD, per germline. The CDR3 runs 15 residues. The V end was cut by 0 bases, the J end by 1 base, with 8 bases between. In DNA form, the CDR3 reads TGTGCCATCAGTGAGTCCACGGGGGGCACAGATACGCAGTATTTT. Residues: CAISESTGGTDTQYF.

The rearrangement links TRBV27 to TRBJ1-5; 9 bases map to TRBD1. The CDR3 is 15 residues long. V shed 2 bases and J 3 bases; nucleotides not matched to a gene: 2. Germline V gene lookup returns CDR1 MNHEY and CDR2 SMNVEV (reference sequence). The CDR3 DNA reads TGTGCCAGCAGTTTAGGGACAGGGATCAATCAGCCCCAGCATTTT. This sequence encodes CASSLGTGINQPQHF.

This clone was observed a few times. The rearrangement links TRBV9 to TRBJ2-1; tentative D call: TRBD2 (5 bases). Germline CDR1 is SGDLS and CDR2 is YYNGEE. The V end was cut by 4 bases, the J end by 6 bases, with 11 bases between. The CDR3 sequence is 13 residues long. CDR3 coding DNA: TGTGCCAGCAGCTTGCCAGGAGGCAATGAGCAGTTCTTC. Encoded protein: CASSLPGGNEQFF.

The chain recombines TRBV5-6 with TRBJ2-5, with D uncertain. The J call may be wrong; the DNA end is better matched by TRBJ2-7. Germline CDR1 SGHDT, CDR2 YYEEEE. The CDR3 sequence is 14 residues long. The CDR3 DNA is TGTGCCAGCAGCCGCGATTTAAGCACCTACGAGCAGTACTTC. It encodes CASSRDLSTYEQYF.

V and J are TRBV19 and TRBJ1-5; TRBD1 matches at 10 bases. Looked up from germline, CDR1 is LNHDA and CDR2 is SQIVND (reference sequence). There are 14 residues in the CDR3. CDR3 sequence (DNA): TGTGCTAGTTGGGACAGGGGCGTCAATCAGCCCCAGCATTTT. Amino acid sequence: CASWDRGVNQPQHF. The full variable domain, with the rest looked up from reference TRBV19 and TRBJ1-5, is DGGITQSPKYLFRKEGQNVTLSCEQNLNHDAMYWYRQDPGQGLRLIYYSQIVNDFQKGDIAEGYSVSREKKESFPLTVTSAQKNPTAFYLCASWDRGVNQPQHFGDGTRLSIL.

This clone has more than one count but fewer than ten. This sequence joins TRBV7-9 and TRBJ1-2; 11 bases fit TRBD1. This CDR3 is 15 amino acids long. Germline V gives CDR1 SEHNR, CDR2 FQNEAQ (reference sequence). V shed 4 bases, J shed 8 bases, and the junction held 9 bases outside the gene matches. The CDR3 bases are TGTGCCAGCAGCTCACCCGGACAGGGGGCGCGAGGCTACACCTTC. Translated, it gives CASSSPGQGARGYTF.

V and J are TRBV5-5 and TRBJ1-2, with 11 bases that match TRBD1. This CDR3 comprises 14 residues. V shed 4 bases, J shed 7 bases, and the junction held 6 bases outside the gene matches. The germline CDR1 and CDR2 sequences are SGHKS and YYEKEE (reference sequence). CDR3 sequence (DNA): TGTGCCAGCAGCCCAGGACAGGGGGCGATTGGCTACACCTTC. Translating gives CASSPGQGAIGYTF.

This chain's CDR3 is CASSPILAGESNEQFF. For the CDR3, the DNA is TGTGCCAGCAGCCCAATACTAGCGGGAGAGTCAAATGAGCAGTTCTTC. This chain links TRBV5-4 with TRBJ2-1; 11 bases match TRBD2. J was trimmed by 7 bases and V by 4 bases; bases with no gene match: 10. CDR3 length equals 16 residues. Germline V gene lookup returns CDR1 SGHNT and CDR2 YYREEE (reference sequence).

The gene calls are TRBV7-9 and TRBJ2-7; 10 nucleotides match TRBD1. With 1 base clipped from V and 3 bases from J, the junction kept 3 bases outside the gene matches. The germline V gene encodes CDR1 SEHNR and CDR2 FQNEAQ (reference sequence). This CDR3 is built from 15 residues. In DNA, the CDR3 is TGTGCCAGCAGCTTAGGGAGGGACAGGGGCTACGAGCAGTACTTC. Its protein product is CASSLGRDRGYEQYF.

This rearrangement joins TRBV7-2 to TRBJ1-2, with D unresolved. Per germline, CDR1 SGHTA and CDR2 FQGNSA. The V end was cut by 1 base, the J end by 4 bases, with 10 bases between. This CDR3 has 14 amino acids. The CDR3 nucleotides are TGTGCCAGCAGCTTAGGTCCCCTTGTCTATGGCTACACCTTC. It is translated as CASSLGPLVYGYTF.

The chain links TRBV30 to TRBJ2-7; TRBD1 agrees at 9 bases. V lost 0 bases to trimming and J lost 5 bases; unmatched junction nucleotides: 8. This CDR3 is 15 amino acids long. The germline CDR1 and CDR2 sequences are GTSNPN and SVGIG (reference sequence). CDR3 region: CAWSVFGQGTNEQYF. CDR3 coding DNA: TGTGCCTGGAGTGTATTTGGACAGGGGACAAACGAGCAGTACTTC.

V is TRBV7-3 and J is TRBJ1-1; D is uncertain. Trimming removed 3 bases at V and 0 bases at J, with 20 bases between. Germline V gives CDR1 SGHTA, CDR2 FQGTGA. This CDR3 spans 18 amino acids. CDR3 sequence (DNA): TGTGCCAGCAGCTTTAAATCCGAGTCGAGGCCCATGAACACTGAAGCTTTCTTT. This sequence encodes CASSFKSESRPMNTEAFF.

The genes are TRBV25-1 and TRBJ2-2, with D possibly being TRBD1 (6 bases). Germline V gives CDR1 MGHDK, CDR2 SYGVNS. Trimming cost V 4 bases and J 5 bases, with 8 bases left between them. This CDR3 contains 13 residues. DNA for the CDR3: TGTGCCAGCAGTGGTACAGGGACCGGGGAGCTGTTTTTT. It encodes CASSGTGTGELFF.

The chain couples TRBV11-2 to TRBJ1-1, with no clear D. The CDR3 has 11 residues. Trimming shortened V by 8 bases and J by 10 bases, and 14 bases separated the two germline ends. The germline V gene encodes CDR1 SGHAT and CDR2 FQNNGV. CDR3 sequence reads: CASGRREAAFF. The CDR3 nucleotides read TGTGCCAGCGGACGTCGGGAGGCAGCTTTCTTT.

The V gene is TRBV7-3, the J gene TRBJ1-1, with D maybe TRBD1 (5 bases). The CDR3 is made up of 18 amino acids. The V and J ends lost 4 bases and 0 bases respectively, with 21 bases between them. Germline CDR1 SGHTA, CDR2 FQGTGA. For the CDR3, the DNA is TGTGCCAGCAGCTCCCCGGGGAGGGCAGGGCCAATGAACACTGAAGCTTTCTTT. Translating gives CASSSPGRAGPMNTEAFF.

V is TRBV6-1 and J is TRBJ1-1; a possible D gene is TRBD1 (5 bases). Germline CDR1 and CDR2: MNHNS and SASEGT. The CDR3 runs 15 residues. The ends were cut back, 6 bases at V and 3 bases at J, with 17 bases in the middle. CDR3 nucleotide sequence: TGTGCCAGCAGCACTAAGGGGCGACGGGACACTGAAGCTTTCTTT. As protein: CASSTKGRRDTEAFF.

The chain joins TRBV5-4 to TRBJ2-2; D gene unclear. Germline CDR1 SGHNT, CDR2 YYREEE (reference sequence). V was pared by 0 bases and J by 6 bases, with 12 bases between. This CDR3 contains 15 residues. The CDR3 DNA follows: TGTGCCAGCAGCTTGGATCTGGCTTCCCCCGGGGAGCTGTTTTTT. Translated: CASSLDLASPGELFF.

CDR3: CASRPTGSYGYTF. The DNA for the CDR3 is TGTGCCAGCAGACCCACAGGGTCCTATGGCTACACCTTC. This chain uses TRBV28 with TRBJ1-2; possible D gene TRBD1, 6 bases. V gave up 6 bases and J gave up 4 bases, with 12 bases separating them. Germline CDR1 MDHEN, CDR2 SYDVKM. The CDR3 is 13 residues long.

Details on this clone: Because it lacks the conserved phenylalanine or tryptophan at the end, this CDR3 is likely a read error. The rearrangement links TRBV6-1 to TRBJ1-2, with TRBD1 identical over 8 bases. Germline V gene data show CDR1 as MNHNS and CDR2 as SASEGT. There are 11 residues in the CDR3. CDR3: CAVRTGNGYTS. The CDR3 DNA reads as TGTGCGGTGAGGACAGGGAATGGCTACACCTCC.

The chain combines TRBV28 with TRBJ2-5; the D gene is possibly TRBD2 (6 bases). V was trimmed by 6 bases and J by 0 bases, leaving 11 bases between them. Germline CDR1 reads MDHEN; CDR2 reads SYDVKM. This CDR3 has 14 amino acids. The CDR3 coding sequence is TGTGCCAGCAGAGGCGGGGCGGACCAAGAGACCCAGTACTTC. Translated, it gives CASRGGADQETQYF.

About this clone itself: At one of its ends the junction is not consistent with the germline gene, which may arise from a read error. The identical CDR3 is also encoded by other nucleotide sequences in the sample. This chain uses TRBV15 with TRBJ2-5; the match to TRBD2 covers 11 bases. The CDR3 length is 17 residues. CDR1 is LNHNV and CDR2 is YYDKDF in the germline V gene (reference sequence). CDR3 amino acids: CATSRLAGGLYQETQYF. For the CDR3, the DNA is TGCGCCACCAGCCGGCTAGCGGGGGGCCTTTACCAAGAGACCCAGTACTTC.

The chain recombines TRBV5-4 with TRBJ1-2; D possibly corresponds to TRBD1 (5 bases). Looked up from germline, CDR1 is SGHNT and CDR2 is YYREEE (reference sequence). The CDR3 loop spans 16 amino acids. The germline V and J ends were trimmed by 1 base and 6 bases, with 19 bases remaining between them. CDR3 region: CASSLFGGWRENGYTF. Here the CDR3 DNA reads TGTGCCAGCAGCTTGTTCGGGGGTTGGAGGGAGAATGGCTACACCTTC.